The clone carrying this T cell receptor (beta chain) was counted ten times or more. Its antigen is currently unknown. The CDR3 spans 15 residues. After removal of 4 bases from V and 2 bases from J, the junction contained 4 bases not matched to a gene. Germline CDR1 is MNHEY and CDR2 is SVGAGI. For the second PCR, which ran for about 6 to 11 cycles, a sample-barcoded 5' primer and a J-beta primer mix were used. Carrying 12 random nucleotides, a template-switch adaptor labeled each individual cDNA molecule. TCRdb processed the 5' RACE reads anew with MiXCR; each CDR3 protein has one entry. There are hundreds of thousands of distinct CDR3 sequences in the sample; approximately 21% occur only once, and 3% to 4.5% lies in the top ten. These data come from a study of blood T cells in healthy people across ages. About the research overall: Per every two T cells, about one barcoded beta molecule was captured by template switching. Study-wide findings and caveats: A roughly linear age-dependent decrease characterized TCR beta diversity per million T cells. TCR beta diversity was tightly associated with the proportion of naive T cells.

The rearrangement links TRBV6-5 to TRBJ2-5, with 10 bases aligning to TRBD1. Sequencing used blood. This receptor was taken from an older man in good health. CDR3 bases: TGTGCCAGCAGTTGGGGACAGGGGCTACAAGAGACCCAGTACTTC. It translates to CASSWGQGLQETQYF.